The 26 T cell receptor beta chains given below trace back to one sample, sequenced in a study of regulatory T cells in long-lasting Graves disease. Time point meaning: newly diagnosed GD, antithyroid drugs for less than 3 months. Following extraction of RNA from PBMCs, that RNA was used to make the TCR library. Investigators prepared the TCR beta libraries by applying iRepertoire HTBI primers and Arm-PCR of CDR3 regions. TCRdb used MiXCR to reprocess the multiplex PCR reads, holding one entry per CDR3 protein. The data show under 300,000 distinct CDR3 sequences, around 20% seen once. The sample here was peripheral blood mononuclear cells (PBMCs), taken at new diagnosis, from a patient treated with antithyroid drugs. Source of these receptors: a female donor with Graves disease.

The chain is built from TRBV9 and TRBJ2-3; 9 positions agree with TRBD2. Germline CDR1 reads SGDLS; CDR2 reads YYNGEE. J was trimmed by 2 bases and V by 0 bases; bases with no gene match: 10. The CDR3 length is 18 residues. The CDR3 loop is CASSVAGVGLAPTDTQYF. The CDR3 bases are TGTGCCAGCAGCGTAGCTGGTGTTGGACTAGCGCCCACAGATACGCAGTATTTT.

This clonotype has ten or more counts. The CDR3 is CASIEGWGTEAFF. In DNA, the CDR3 is TGTGCCAGTATCGAGGGGTGGGGCACTGAAGCTTTCTTT. This chain connects TRBV19 to TRBJ1-1, with D possibly matching TRBD1 (5 bases). The CDR3 sequence is 13 residues long. V gave up 7 bases and J gave up 4 bases, with 13 bases separating them. The germline CDR1 and CDR2 sequences are LNHDA and SQIVND (reference sequence).

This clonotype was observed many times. The CDR3 loop reads CASSPALGEEKLFF. The CDR3 nucleotides read TGTGCCAGCAGCCCTGCCTTGGGGGAGGAAAAACTGTTTTTT. The J gene is TRBJ1-4, the V gene TRBV4-2; possible D gene TRBD1, 5 bases. The V gene's germline CDR1 is LGHNA and CDR2 YNFKEQ. There are 14 residues in the CDR3. Trimming stripped 4 bases from V and 8 bases from J, with 14 bases between.

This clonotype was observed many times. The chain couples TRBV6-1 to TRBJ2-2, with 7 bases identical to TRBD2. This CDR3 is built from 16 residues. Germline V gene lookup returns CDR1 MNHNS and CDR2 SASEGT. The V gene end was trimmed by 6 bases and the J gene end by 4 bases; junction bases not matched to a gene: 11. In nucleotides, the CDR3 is TGTGCCAGCAGGGCGACTAGCCAAGTGTTCACCGGGGAGCTGTTTTTT. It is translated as CASRATSQVFTGELFF.

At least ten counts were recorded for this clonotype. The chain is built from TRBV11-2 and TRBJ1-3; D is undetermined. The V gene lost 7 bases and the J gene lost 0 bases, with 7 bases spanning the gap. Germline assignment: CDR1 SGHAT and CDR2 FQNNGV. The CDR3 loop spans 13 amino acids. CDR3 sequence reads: CASKAGSGNTIYF. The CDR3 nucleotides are TGTGCCAGCAAAGCCGGCTCTGGAAACACCATATATTTT.

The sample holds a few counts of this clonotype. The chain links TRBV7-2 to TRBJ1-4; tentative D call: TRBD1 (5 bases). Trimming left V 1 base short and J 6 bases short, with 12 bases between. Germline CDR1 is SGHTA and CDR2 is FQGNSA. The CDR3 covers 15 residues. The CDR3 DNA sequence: TGTGCCAGCAGCTTAGGTCAGGGCTCACATGAAAAACTGTTTTTT. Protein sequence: CASSLGQGSHEKLFF. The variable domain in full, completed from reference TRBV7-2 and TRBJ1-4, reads GAGVSQSPSNKVTEKGKDVELRCDPISGHTALYWYRQSLGQGLEFLIYFQGNSAPDKSGLPSDRFSAERTGGSVSTLTIQRTQQEDSAVYLCASSLGQGSHEKLFFGSGTQLSVL.

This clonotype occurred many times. In DNA form, the CDR3 reads TGTGCCATCAGTGAGTCCGAGCGTAATTCACCCCTCCACTTT. Translation: CAISESERNSPLHF. This rearrangement joins TRBV10-3 to TRBJ1-6; D gene unclear. Germline lookup yields CDR1 ENHRY and CDR2 SYGVKD. V lost 0 bases and J lost 6, with 6 bases in between. The CDR3 has 14 amino acids.

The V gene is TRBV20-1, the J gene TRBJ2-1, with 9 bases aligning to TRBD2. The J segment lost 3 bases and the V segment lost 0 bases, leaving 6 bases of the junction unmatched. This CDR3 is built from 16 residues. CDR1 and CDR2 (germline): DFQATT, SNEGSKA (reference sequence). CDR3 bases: TGCAGTGCTAGAGATAGGGCGGGGGGGCACTACAATGAGCAGTTCTTC. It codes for CSARDRAGGHYNEQFF.

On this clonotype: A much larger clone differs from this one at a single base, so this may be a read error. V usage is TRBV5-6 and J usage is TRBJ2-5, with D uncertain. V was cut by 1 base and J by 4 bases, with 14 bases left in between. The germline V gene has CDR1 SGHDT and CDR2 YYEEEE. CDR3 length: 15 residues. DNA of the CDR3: TGTGCCAGCAGCTTGATGTCTGTATGGATAGAGACCCAGTACTTC. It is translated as CASSLMSVWIETQYF.

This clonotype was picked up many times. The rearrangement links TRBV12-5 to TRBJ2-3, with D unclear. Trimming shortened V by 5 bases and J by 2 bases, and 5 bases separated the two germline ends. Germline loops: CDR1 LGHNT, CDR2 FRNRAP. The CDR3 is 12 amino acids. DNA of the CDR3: TGTGCTAGTGGTGTAAACACAGATACGCAGTATTTT. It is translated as CASGVNTDTQYF.

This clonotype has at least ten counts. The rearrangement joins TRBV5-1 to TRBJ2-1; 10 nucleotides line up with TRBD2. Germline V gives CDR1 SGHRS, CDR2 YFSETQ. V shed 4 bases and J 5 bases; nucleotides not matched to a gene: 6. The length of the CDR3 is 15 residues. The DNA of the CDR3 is TGCGCCAGCAGCCGAAGCGGGGGGGCGAACAATGAGCAGTTCTTC. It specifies CASSRSGGANNEQFF.

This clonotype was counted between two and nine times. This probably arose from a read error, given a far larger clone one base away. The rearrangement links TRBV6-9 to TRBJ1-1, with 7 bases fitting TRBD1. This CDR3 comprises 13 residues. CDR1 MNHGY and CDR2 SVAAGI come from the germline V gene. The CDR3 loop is CASRDSRSTEAFF. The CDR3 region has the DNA TGCGCCAGCAGGGACAGCAGGAGCACTGAAGCTTTCTTT.

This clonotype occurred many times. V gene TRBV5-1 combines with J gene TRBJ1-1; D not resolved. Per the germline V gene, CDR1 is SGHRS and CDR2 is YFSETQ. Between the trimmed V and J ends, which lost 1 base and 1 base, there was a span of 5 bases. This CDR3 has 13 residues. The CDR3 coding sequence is TGCGCCAGCAGCTTGTCACAGAACACTGAAGCTTTCTTT. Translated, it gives CASSLSQNTEAFF.

The CDR3 coding sequence is TGTGCCAGCAGTTACTCTTACGACTCTGGAAACACCATATATTTT. Encoded protein: CASSYSYDSGNTIYF. The chain recombines TRBV6-5 with TRBJ1-3; D gene unclear. CDR3 length: 15 amino acids. Germline V gene data show CDR1 as MNHEY and CDR2 as SVGAGI. Deletions cut 0 bases from V and 0 bases from J, with 6 bases between.

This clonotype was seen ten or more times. The DNA of the CDR3 is TGTGCCAGCTCCCCCTGGGAGCAGGGGGGGAACAATGAGCAGTTCTTC. Its protein product is CASSPWEQGGNNEQFF. The chain uses TRBV18 and TRBJ2-1; tentatively, D is TRBD1 or TRBD2 (7 bases each). The V end was cut by 6 bases, the J end by 5 bases, with 20 bases between. CDR1 and CDR2 from the germline V gene are KGHSH and LQKENI. This CDR3 is built from 16 residues. Full variable domain (missing parts from reference TRBV18 and TRBJ2-1): NAGVMQNPRHLVRRRGQEARLRCSPMKGHSHVYWYRQLPEEGLKFMVYLQKENIIDESGMPKERFSAEFPKEGPSILRIQQVVRGDSAAYFCASSPWEQGGNNEQFFGPGTRLTVL.

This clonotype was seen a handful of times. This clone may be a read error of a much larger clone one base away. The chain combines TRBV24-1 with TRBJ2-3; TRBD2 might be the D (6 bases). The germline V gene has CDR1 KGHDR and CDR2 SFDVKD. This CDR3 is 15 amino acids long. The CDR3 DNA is TGTGCCATCAGTGCTAAGTGGGGGGTTACAGATACGCAGTATTTT. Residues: CAISAKWGVTDTQYF.

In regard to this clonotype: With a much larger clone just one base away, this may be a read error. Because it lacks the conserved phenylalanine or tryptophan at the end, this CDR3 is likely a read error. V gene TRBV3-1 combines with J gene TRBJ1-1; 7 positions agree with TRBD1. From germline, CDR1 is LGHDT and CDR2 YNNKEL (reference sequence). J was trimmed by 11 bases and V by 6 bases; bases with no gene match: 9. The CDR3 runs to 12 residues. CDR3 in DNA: TGTGCCAGCAGACTCAACAGGGGCGACGCTTTCTCT. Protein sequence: CASRLNRGDAFS.

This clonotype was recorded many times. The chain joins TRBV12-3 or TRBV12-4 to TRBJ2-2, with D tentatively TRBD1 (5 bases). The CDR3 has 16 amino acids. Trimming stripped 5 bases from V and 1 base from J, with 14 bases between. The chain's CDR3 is CASSPRQMVNTGELFF. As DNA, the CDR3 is TGTGCCAGCAGTCCCCGACAGATGGTGAACACCGGGGAGCTGTTTTTT.

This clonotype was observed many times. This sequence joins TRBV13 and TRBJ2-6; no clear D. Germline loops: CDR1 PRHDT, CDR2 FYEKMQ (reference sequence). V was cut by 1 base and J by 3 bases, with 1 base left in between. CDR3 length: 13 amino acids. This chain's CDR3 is CASSLVGANVLTF. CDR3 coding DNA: TGTGCCAGCAGCTTAGTTGGGGCCAACGTCCTGACTTTC.

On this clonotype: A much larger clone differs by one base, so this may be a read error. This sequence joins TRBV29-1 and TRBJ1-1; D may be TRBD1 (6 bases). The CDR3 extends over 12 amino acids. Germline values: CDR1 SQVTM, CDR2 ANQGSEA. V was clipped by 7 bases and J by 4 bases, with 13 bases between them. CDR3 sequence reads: CSAEEGGTEAFF. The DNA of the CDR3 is TGCAGCGCTGAGGAGGGGGGCACTGAAGCTTTCTTT.

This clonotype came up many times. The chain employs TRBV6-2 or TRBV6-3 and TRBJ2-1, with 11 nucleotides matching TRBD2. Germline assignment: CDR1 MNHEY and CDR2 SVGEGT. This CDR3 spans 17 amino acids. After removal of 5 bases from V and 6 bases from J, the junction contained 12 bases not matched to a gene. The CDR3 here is CASSARLAGGLSNEQFF. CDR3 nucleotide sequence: TGTGCCAGCAGTGCCCGATTAGCGGGAGGGCTCTCCAATGAGCAGTTCTTC.

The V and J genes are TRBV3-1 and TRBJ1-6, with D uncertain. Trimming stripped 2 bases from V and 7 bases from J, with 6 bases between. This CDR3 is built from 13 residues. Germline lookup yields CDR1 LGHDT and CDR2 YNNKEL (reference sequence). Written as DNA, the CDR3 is TGTGCCAGCAGCCAAACTGCCAATTCACCCCTCCACTTT. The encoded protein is CASSQTANSPLHF.

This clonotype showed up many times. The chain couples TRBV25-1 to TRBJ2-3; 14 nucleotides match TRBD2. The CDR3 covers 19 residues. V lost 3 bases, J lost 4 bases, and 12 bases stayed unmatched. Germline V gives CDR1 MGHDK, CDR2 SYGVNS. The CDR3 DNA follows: TGTGCCAGCAGTGACCCCTCTTGGACTAGCGGGGGGTCCGCAGATACGCAGTATTTT. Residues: CASSDPSWTSGGSADTQYF.

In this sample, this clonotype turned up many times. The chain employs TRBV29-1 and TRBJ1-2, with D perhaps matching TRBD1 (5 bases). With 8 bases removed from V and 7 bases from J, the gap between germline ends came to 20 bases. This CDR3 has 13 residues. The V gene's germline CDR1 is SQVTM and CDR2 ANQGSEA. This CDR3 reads CSTDSLGASGYTF. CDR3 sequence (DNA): TGCAGCACCGACAGTTTAGGGGCGAGTGGCTACACCTTC.

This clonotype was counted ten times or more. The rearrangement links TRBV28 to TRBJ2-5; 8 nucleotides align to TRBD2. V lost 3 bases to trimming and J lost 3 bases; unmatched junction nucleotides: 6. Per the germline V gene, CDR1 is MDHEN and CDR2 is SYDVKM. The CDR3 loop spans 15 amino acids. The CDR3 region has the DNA TGTGCCAGCAGTTTGGGCCGGGGGGGAAAAGAGACCCAGTACTTC. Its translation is CASSLGRGGKETQYF.

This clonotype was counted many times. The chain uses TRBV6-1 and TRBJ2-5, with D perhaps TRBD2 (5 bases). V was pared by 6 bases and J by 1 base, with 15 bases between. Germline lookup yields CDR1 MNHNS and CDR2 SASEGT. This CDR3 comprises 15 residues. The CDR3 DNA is TGTGCCAGCAGAGACATTGGACTTTCCCAAGAGACCCAGTACTTC. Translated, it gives CASRDIGLSQETQYF.